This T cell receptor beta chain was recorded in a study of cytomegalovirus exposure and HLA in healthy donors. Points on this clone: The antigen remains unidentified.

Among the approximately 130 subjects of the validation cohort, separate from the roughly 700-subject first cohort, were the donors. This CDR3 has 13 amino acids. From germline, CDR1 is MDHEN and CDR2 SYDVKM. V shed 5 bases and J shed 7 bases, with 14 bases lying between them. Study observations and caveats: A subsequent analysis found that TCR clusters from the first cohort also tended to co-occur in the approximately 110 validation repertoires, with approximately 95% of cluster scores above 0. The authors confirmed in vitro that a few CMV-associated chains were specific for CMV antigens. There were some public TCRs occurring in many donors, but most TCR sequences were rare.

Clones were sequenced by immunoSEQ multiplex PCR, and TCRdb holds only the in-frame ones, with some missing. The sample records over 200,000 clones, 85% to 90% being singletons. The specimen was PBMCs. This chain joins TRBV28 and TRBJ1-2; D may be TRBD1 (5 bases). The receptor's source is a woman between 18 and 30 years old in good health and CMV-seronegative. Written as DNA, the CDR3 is TGTGCCAGCAGTAAACAGGCGTTACGTGGCTACACCTTC. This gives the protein CASSKQALRGYTF.